These T cell receptor beta chains were read from a single sample in a study of beta chain features in type 1 diabetes. Assay: immunoSEQ multiplex PCR; the TCRdb copy retains only in-frame clones and omits some. The table includes about 370,000 clones, around 15% detected once. What was sequenced was naive CD4+ T cells from blood. Every receptor here comes from a woman between 18 and 30 years old in good health. Both conserved end residues are part of each CDR3. D genes are given only for firm matches. Only some rows state a clone size, as once, few, many or a class for expanded clones.

D	J	size	V	DNA	CDR3
-	TRBJ2-7	-	TRBV27	TGTGCCAGTAGAGGGGGGGACGGTCCCTACGAGCAGTACTTC	CASRGGDGPYEQYF
-	TRBJ2-1	-	TRBV29-1	TGCAGCGTATCGAATGAGCAGTTCTTC	CSVSNEQFF
-	TRBJ1-1	few	TRBV29-1	TGCAGCGTTGAAAGGGGAGGTATGAACACTGAAGCTTTCTTT	CSVERGGMNTEAFF
-	TRBJ1-5	-	TRBV6-1	TGTGCCAGCAGTGAATTGGGGGCGGGGGGCAATCAGCCCCAGCATTTT	CASSELGAGGNQPQHF
-	TRBJ1-4	-	TRBV4-3	TGCGCCAGCAGCCAAGCTGGGCTCGAAGAAAAACTGTTTTTT	CASSQAGLEEKLFF
-	TRBJ2-3	-	TRBV29-1	TGCAGCGTGGCGGACGGGGCAGATACGCAGTATTTT	CSVADGADTQYF
TRBD2	TRBJ2-7	few	TRBV4-2	TGTGCCAGCAGCTTTGGGACTAGCGGCTCCTACGAGCAGTACTTC	CASSFGTSGSYEQYF
-	TRBJ2-3	few	TRBV29-1	TGCAGCGTTGATAGACAGAGAGGAGCAGATACGCAGTATTTT	CSVDRQRGADTQYF
TRBD2	TRBJ2-7	few	TRBV9	TGTGCCAGTTCGGAGACTAGCGGGAGCTACGAGCAGTACTTC	CASSETSGSYEQYF
TRBD1	TRBJ1-2	-	TRBV7-6	TGTGCCAGCAGCTTAGAGGGACAGGGGATCTATGGCTACACCTTC	CASSLEGQGIYGYTF
TRBD1	TRBJ1-3	few	TRBV5-1	TGCGCCAGCAGCTCCGGGACAGCTGGAAACACCATATATTTT	CASSSGTAGNTIYF
TRBD1	TRBJ2-7	few	TRBV30	TGTGCCTGGACATCAGGGGGCGGTGAGCAGTACTTC	CAWTSGGGEQYF
TRBD2	TRBJ2-7	-	TRBV6-5	TGTGCCAGCAGTTACGGGACTAGCGGGAAGCAGTACTTC	CASSYGTSGKQYF
TRBD1	TRBJ1-2	-	TRBV6-1	TGTGCCAGTCTACGAGGGACAGGGGCTAACTATGGCTACACCTTC	CASLRGTGANYGYTF
TRBD2	TRBJ2-1	-	TRBV5-4	TGTGCCAGCAGCATACCTAGCGGGAGGAACAATGAGCAGTTCTTC	CASSIPSGRNNEQFF
-	TRBJ2-1	-	TRBV5-1	TGCGCCAGCCGACTCAGTGATCGGCGTCTGTTCTTC	CASRLSDRRLFF
TRBD1	TRBJ1-5	-	TRBV27	TGTGCCACCGGGACAGTACCGCCCCAGCCCCAGCATTTT	CATGTVPPQPQHF
-	TRBJ2-5	few	TRBV4-3	TGCGCCAGCAGCCAACAGGGCTGGGAGACCCAGTACTTC	CASSQQGWETQYF
-	TRBJ1-1	few	TRBV25-1	TGTGCCAGCAGTCCGGGGGGGAACACTGAAGCTTTCTTT	CASSPGGNTEAFF
-	TRBJ1-2	-	TRBV28	TGTGCCAGCAGTTTAACAGTTGGCTACACCTTC	CASSLTVGYTF
TRBD1	TRBJ2-1	few	TRBV18	TGTGCCAGCTCACGGGACAGGGTGTCCTACAATGAGCAGTTCTTC	CASSRDRVSYNEQFF
-	TRBJ1-2	-	TRBV7-8	TGTGCCAGCAGCCTATCCCATGGCTACACCTTC	CASSLSHGYTF
TRBD1	TRBJ2-7	few	TRBV30	TGTGCCTGGAGACGGACAGGGGGCCCCTACGAGCAGTACTTC	CAWRRTGGPYEQYF
-	TRBJ2-2	-	TRBV2	TGTGCCAGCAGTGAGAGGGTTCGGGGGGAGCTGTTTTTT	CASSERVRGELFF
-	TRBJ2-5	-	TRBV6-6	TGTGCCAGCACCTCTTGGGCGTCGAGTTGGTTCGAGACCCAGTACTTC	CASTSWASSWFETQYF
-	TRBJ2-4	-	TRBV6-5	TGTGCCAGCAGTTACTCCGTCGGGGGACTCGGCATTCAGTACTTC	CASSYSVGGLGIQYF
-	TRBJ2-1	-	TRBV5-1	TGCGCCAGCAGCTTGACACCGGGACTGCCATACAATGAGCAGTTCTTC	CASSLTPGLPYNEQFF
TRBD1	TRBJ1-1	-	TRBV7-8	TGTGCCAGCAGCAGGGACAGACGAAACATGAACACTGAAGCTTTCTTT	CASSRDRRNMNTEAFF
TRBD2	TRBJ2-2	-	TRBV6-6	TGTGCCAGCAGCCATACGGGACTAGGTGCCGGGGAGCTGTTTTTT	CASSHTGLGAGELFF
TRBD1	TRBJ2-1	few	TRBV7-8	TGTGCCAGCAGCCCACGGTGGGACAGCTACAATGAGCAGTTCTTC	CASSPRWDSYNEQFF
-	TRBJ2-7	-	TRBV5-1	TGCGCCAGCAGCTTGGACGGGTACGAGCAGTACTTC	CASSLDGYEQYF
TRBD1	TRBJ1-1	-	TRBV15	TGTGCCACCAGGCCAAGACAGACAGGGCCCGTGACGGAAGCTTTCTTT	CATRPRQTGPVTEAFF
-	TRBJ1-1	few	TRBV20-1	TGCAGTGCCCGAGTTAACACTGAAGCTTTCTTT	CSARVNTEAFF
-	TRBJ1-2	-	TRBV2	TGTGCCAGCAGGGGAAGGTTTTTATCTAGCGGCTACACCTTC	CASRGRFLSSGYTF
TRBD2	TRBJ2-1	-	TRBV5-1	TGCGCCAGCAGCTCTGGACTAGATCCTCATGAGCAGTTCTTC	CASSSGLDPHEQFF
-	TRBJ2-3	-	TRBV11-1	TGTGCCAGCAGCTTAAGGGTGCTAGCGTGGGTTCCCGATACGCAGTATTTT	CASSLRVLAWVPDTQYF
-	TRBJ2-1	-	TRBV11-3	TGTGCCAGCAGCTTAGGGGAGTACAATGAGCAGTTCTTC	CASSLGEYNEQFF
TRBD1	TRBJ1-2	-	TRBV9	TGTGCCAGCAGCGGAGGAGGACAGGCAACCTATGGCTACACCTTC	CASSGGGQATYGYTF
-	TRBJ2-7	-	TRBV20-1	TGCAGTGCTAGAGATCTTCACGAGCAGTACTTC	CSARDLHEQYF
TRBD2	TRBJ2-1	-	TRBV9	TGTGCCAGCAGCCCGACTAGCGGGAGGGCCGAAAATGAGCAGTTCTTC	CASSPTSGRAENEQFF
-	TRBJ2-5	-	TRBV7-8	TGTGCCAGCAGCTTAAGATCACTCCGGGAGACCCAGTACTTC	CASSLRSLRETQYF
TRBD2	TRBJ2-1	few	TRBV11-1	TGTGCCAGCAGCTTAAGCGGGAGTCGGAACAATGAGCAGTTCTTC	CASSLSGSRNNEQFF